Detailed here is one TCR beta chain. Its antigen is not known. Germline values: CDR1 SNHLY, CDR2 FYNNEI. The CDR3 has 13 residues. V lost 5 bases and J 4 bases, leaving 11 bases between the germline ends. Some clones are missing from TCRdb's copy, which holds only in-frame ones; the method was immunoSEQ multiplex PCR. There are about 14,000 clones in the sample; 60% to 70% occur only once, and approximately 2.2% lies in the top ten. This sample is drawn from a study of neoadjuvant anti-PD-1 for oral cavity cancer. Study details: Patients without progression got a fourth dose around day 43. Overall study results and limits: With a few patients per group, TCR findings need larger cohorts.

Sequencing used PBMCs, obtained before nivolumab (anti-PD-1) treatment. This TCR was recovered from a person aged 40 to 85 with oral cavity squamous cell carcinoma. The gene calls are TRBV2 and TRBJ1-2; D is unclear. CDR3 sequence reads: CASSPEPIYGYTF. CDR3 in DNA: TGTGCCAGCAGTCCGGAACCGATCTATGGCTACACCTTC.